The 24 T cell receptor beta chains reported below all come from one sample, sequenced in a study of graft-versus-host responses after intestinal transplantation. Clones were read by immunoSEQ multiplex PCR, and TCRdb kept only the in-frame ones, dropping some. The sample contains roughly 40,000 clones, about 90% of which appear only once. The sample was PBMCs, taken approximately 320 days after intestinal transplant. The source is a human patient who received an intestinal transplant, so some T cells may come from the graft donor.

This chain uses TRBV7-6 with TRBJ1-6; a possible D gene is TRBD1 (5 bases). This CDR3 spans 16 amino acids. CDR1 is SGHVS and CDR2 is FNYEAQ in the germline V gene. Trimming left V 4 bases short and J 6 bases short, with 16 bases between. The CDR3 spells CASSSRDGSSNSPLHF. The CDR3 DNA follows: TGTGCCAGCAGCTCACGGGACGGCTCGTCTAATTCACCCCTCCACTTT.

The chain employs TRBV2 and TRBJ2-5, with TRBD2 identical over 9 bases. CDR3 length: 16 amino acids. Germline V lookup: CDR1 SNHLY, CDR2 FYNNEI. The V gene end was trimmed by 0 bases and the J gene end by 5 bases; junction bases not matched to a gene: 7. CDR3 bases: TGTGCCAGCAGTGAAGCGCCGGCGGGAGGGCCCGAGACCCAGTACTTC. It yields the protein CASSEAPAGGPETQYF.

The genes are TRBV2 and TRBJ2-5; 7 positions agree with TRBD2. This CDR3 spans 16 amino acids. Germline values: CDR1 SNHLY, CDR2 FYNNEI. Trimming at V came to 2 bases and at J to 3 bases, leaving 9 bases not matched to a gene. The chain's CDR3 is CASSELSRLAKETQYF. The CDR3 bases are TGTGCCAGCAGTGAACTTTCAAGACTAGCAAAAGAGACCCAGTACTTC.

The CDR3 protein is CAISMDRVDYNEQFF. CDR3 nucleotides: TGTGCCATCTCAATGGACAGGGTAGACTACAATGAGCAGTTCTTC. The chain combines TRBV6-6 with TRBJ2-1; 8 nucleotides line up with TRBD1. V dropped 10 bases and J dropped 3; count of bases not matched to a gene: 11. Germline-derived CDR1 and CDR2 are MNHNY and SVGAGI (reference sequence). The CDR3 is made up of 15 amino acids.

The CDR3 DNA follows: TGCAGCGCCCGGACTCGAGCACCACTGCTTAACAATGAGCAGTTCTTC. Translating gives CSARTRAPLLNNEQFF. V and J are TRBV29-1 and TRBJ2-1; D possibly corresponds to TRBD2 (5 bases). There are 16 residues in the CDR3. Germline V gene data show CDR1 as SQVTM and CDR2 as ANQGSEA. Trimming left V 7 bases short and J 5 bases short, with 24 bases between.

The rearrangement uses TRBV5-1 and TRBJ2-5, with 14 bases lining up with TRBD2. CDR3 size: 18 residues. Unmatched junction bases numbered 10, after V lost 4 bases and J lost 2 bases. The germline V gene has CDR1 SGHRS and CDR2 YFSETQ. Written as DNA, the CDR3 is TGCGCCAGCAGCCCGGGACTAGCGGGGGCCCCTTCACAAGAGACCCAGTACTTC. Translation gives CASSPGLAGAPSQETQYF.

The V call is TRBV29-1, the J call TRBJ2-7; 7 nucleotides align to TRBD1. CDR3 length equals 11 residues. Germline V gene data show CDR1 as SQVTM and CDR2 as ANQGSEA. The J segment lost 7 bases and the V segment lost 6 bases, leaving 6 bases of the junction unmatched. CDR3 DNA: TGCAGCGTAGCTACAGGGGAAGAGCAGTACTTC. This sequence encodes CSVATGEEQYF.

Written as DNA, the CDR3 is TGTGCCAGCATTCGTGAGGTTAGGGAGACCCAGTACTTC. This sequence encodes CASIREVRETQYF. The chain carries TRBV6-6 and TRBJ2-5; no firm D call. The CDR3 has 13 residues. V was cut by 7 bases and J by 5 bases, with 14 bases left in between. Germline values: CDR1 MNHNY, CDR2 SVGAGI (reference sequence).

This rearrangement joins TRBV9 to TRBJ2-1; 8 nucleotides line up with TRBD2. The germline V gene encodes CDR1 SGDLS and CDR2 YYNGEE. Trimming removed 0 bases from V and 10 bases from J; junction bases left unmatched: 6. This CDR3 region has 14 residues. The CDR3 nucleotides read TGTGCCAGCAGCGTAGGAGTAGCGGGGCCAGAGCAGTTCTTC. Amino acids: CASSVGVAGPEQFF.

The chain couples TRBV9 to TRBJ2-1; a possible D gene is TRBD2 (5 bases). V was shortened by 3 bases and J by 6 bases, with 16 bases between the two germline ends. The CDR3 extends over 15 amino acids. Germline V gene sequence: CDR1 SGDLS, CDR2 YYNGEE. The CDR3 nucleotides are TGTGCCAGCAGCGGAGGGATTGGAGGATTCAATGAGCAGTTCTTC. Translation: CASSGGIGGFNEQFF.

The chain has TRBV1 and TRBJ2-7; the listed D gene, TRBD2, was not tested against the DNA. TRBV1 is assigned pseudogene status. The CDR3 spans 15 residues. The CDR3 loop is CTSSRRTSKAYEQYF. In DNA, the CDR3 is TGCACCAGCAGCCGACGAACTAGCAAAGCCTACGAGCAGTACTTC.

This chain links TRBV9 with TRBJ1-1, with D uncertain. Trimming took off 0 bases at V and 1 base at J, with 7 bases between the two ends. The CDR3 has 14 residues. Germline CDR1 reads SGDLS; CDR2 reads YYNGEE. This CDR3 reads CASSVDNWNTEAFF. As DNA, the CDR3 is TGTGCCAGCAGCGTAGATAACTGGAACACTGAAGCTTTCTTT. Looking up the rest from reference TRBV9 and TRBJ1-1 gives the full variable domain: DSGVTQTPKHLITATGQRVTLRCSPRSGDLSVYWYQQSLDQGLQFLIQYYNGEERAKGNILERFSAQQFPDLHSELNLSSLELGDSALYFCASSVDNWNTEAFFGQGTRLTVV.

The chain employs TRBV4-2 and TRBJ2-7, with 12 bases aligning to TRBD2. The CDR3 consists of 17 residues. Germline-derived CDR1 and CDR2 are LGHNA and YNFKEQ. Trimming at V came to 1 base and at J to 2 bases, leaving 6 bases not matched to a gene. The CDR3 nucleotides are TGTGCCAGCAGCCAAGTTGCTAGCGGGGGGGTAGCCTACGAGCAGTACTTC. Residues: CASSQVASGGVAYEQYF.

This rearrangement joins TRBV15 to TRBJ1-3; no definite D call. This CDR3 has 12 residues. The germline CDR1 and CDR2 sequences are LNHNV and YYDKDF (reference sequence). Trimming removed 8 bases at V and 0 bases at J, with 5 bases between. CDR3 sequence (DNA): TGTGCCACCGAAAGCTCTGGAAACACCATATATTTT. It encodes CATESSGNTIYF.

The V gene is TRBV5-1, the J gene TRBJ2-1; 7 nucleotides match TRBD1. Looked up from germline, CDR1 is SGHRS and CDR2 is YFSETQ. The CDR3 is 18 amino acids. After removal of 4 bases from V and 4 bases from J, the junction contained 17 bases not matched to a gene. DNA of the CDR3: TGCGCCAGCAGCGCAAGACAGGGCCTCCTCACAGTATACAATGAGCAGTTCTTC. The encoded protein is CASSARQGLLTVYNEQFF.

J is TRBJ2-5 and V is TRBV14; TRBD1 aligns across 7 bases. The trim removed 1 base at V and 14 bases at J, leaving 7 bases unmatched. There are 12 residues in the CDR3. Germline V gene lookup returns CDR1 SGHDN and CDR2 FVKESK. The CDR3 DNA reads TGTGCCAGCAGCCAAGCCCCGACAGGGCTATACTTC. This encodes CASSQAPTGLYF.

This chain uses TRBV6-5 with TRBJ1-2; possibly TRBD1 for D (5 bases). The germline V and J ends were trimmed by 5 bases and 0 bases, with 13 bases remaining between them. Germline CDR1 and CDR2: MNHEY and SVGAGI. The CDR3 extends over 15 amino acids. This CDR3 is CASSPPGVSNYGYTF. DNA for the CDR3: TGTGCCAGCAGTCCCCCGGGGGTATCTAACTATGGCTACACCTTC.

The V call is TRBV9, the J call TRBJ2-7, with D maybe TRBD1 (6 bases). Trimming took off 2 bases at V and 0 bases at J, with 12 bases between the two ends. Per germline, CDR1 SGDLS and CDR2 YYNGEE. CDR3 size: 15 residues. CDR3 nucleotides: TGTGCCAGCAGCGTGGGGGCGGTGAGCTCCTACGAGCAGTACTTC. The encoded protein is CASSVGAVSSYEQYF.

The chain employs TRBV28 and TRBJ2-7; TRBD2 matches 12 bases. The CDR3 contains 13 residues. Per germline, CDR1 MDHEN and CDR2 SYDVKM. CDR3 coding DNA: TGTGCTTCCCTAGCGGGAGGGCCTAGCGAGCAGTACTTC. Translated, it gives CASLAGGPSEQYF.

CDR3 region: CASSWGAGYQETQYF. The CDR3 DNA reads TGCGCCAGCAGCTGGGGGGCAGGGTACCAAGAGACCCAGTACTTC. The chain couples TRBV5-1 to TRBJ2-5; D is possibly TRBD1 or TRBD2 (6 bases each). Trimming took off 3 bases at V and 0 bases at J, with 12 bases between the two ends. CDR1 and CDR2 from the germline V gene are SGHRS and YFSETQ. This CDR3 is built from 15 residues.

CDR3 loop: CASSSLRPGGPEQFF. CDR3 nucleotides: TGCGCCAGCAGTTCCCTACGGCCGGGAGGGCCTGAGCAGTTCTTC. The gene calls are TRBV4-1 and TRBJ2-1, with TRBD2 identical over 8 bases. CDR1 and CDR2 from the germline V gene are MGHRA and YSYEKL. This CDR3 spans 15 amino acids. V shed 6 bases and J 9 bases; nucleotides not matched to a gene: 13.

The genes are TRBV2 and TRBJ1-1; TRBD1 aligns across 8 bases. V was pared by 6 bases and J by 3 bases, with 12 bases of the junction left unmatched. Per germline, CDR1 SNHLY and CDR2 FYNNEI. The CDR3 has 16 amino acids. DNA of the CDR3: TGTGCCAGCAGAGAAAATACACCGGACAGGGACACTGAAGCTTTCTTT. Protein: CASRENTPDRDTEAFF.

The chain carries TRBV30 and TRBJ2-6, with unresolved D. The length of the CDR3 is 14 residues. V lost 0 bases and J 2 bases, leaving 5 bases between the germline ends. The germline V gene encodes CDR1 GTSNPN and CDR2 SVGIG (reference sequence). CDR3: CAWSVNPGANVLTF. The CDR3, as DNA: TGTGCCTGGAGTGTAAATCCTGGGGCCAACGTCCTGACTTTC.

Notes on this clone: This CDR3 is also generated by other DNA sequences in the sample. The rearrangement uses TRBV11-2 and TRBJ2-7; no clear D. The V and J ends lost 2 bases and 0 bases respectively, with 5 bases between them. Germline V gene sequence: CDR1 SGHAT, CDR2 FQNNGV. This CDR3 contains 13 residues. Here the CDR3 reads CASSLPSSYEQYF. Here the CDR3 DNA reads TGTGCCAGCAGCTTACCCAGCTCCTACGAGCAGTACTTC. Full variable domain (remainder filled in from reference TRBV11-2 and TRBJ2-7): EAGVAQSPRYKIIEKRQSVAFWCNPISGHATLYWYQQILGQGPKLLIQFQNNGVVDDSQLPKDRFSAERLKGVDSTLKIQPAKLEDSAVYLCASSLPSSYEQYFGPGTRLTVT.